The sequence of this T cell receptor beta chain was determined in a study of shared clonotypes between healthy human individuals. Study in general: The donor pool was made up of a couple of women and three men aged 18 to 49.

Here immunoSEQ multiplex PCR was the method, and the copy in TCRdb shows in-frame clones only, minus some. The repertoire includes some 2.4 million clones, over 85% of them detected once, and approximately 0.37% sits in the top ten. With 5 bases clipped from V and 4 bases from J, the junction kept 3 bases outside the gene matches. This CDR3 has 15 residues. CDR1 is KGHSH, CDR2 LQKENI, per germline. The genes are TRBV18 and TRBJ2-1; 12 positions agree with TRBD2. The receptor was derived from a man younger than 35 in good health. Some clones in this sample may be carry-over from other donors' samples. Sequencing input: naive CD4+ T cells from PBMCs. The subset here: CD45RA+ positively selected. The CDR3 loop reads CASSSTSGGYNEQFF. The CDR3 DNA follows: TGTGCCAGCTCATCAACTAGCGGGGGGTACAATGAGCAGTTCTTC.